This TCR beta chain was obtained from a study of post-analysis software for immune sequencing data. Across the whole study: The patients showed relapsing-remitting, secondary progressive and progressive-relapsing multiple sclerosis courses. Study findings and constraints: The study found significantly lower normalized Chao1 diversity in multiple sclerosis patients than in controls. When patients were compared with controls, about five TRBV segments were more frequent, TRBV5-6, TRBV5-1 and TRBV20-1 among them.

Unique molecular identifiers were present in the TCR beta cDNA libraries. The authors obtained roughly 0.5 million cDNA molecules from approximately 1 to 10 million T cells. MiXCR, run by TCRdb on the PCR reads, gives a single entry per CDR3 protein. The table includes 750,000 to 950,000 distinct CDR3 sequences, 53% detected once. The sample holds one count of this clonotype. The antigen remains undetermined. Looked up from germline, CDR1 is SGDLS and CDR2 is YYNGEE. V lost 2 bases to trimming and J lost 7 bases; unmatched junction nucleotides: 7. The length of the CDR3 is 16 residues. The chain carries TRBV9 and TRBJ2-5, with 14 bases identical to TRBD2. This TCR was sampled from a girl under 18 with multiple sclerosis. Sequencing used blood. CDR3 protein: CASSVTSGRGPWTQYF. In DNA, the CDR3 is TGTGCCAGCAGCGTGACTAGCGGGAGGGGTCCGTGGACCCAGTACTTC.